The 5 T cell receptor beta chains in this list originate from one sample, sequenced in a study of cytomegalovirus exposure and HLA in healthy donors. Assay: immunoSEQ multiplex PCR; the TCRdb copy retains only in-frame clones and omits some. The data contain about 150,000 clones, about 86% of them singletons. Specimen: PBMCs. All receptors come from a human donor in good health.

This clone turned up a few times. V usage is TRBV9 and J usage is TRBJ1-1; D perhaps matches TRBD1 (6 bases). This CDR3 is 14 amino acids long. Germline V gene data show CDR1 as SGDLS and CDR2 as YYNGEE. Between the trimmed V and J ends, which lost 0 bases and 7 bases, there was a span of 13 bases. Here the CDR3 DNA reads TGTGCCAGCAGCGTAGGAGGTCAGGGGCTTGAAGCTTTCTTT. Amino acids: CASSVGGQGLEAFF.

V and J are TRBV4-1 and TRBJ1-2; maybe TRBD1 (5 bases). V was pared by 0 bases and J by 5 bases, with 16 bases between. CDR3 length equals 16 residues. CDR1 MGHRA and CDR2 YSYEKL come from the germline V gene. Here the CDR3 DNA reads TGCGCCAGCAGCCAAGAGCAGGGCCTGTGGATTTATGGCTACACCTTC. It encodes CASSQEQGLWIYGYTF.

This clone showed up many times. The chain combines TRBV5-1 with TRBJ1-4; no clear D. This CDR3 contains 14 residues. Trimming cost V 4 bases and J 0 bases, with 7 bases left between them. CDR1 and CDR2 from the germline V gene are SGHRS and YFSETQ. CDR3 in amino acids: CASSLDTTNEKLFF. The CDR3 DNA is TGCGCCAGCAGCCTGGATACAACTAATGAAAAACTGTTTTTT.

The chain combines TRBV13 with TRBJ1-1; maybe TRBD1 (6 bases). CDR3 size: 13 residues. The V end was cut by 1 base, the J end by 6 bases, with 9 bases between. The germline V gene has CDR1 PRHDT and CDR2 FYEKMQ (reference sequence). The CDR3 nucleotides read TGTGCCAGCAGCTTAGAATACAGGGCTGAAGCTTTCTTT. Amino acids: CASSLEYRAEAFF.

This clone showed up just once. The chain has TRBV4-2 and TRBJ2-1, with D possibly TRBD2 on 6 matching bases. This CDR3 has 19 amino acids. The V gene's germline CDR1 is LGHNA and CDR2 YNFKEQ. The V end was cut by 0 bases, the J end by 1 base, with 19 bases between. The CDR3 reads CASSQDSTPDYYSYNEQFF. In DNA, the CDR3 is TGTGCCAGCAGCCAAGATAGTACTCCGGACTATTATTCCTACAATGAGCAGTTCTTC.